This T cell receptor beta chain was sequenced for a study of response to subunit inactivated influenza vaccine. TCRdb processed the RT-PCR reads anew with MiXCR; each CDR3 protein has one entry. The sample holds 550,000 to 800,000 distinct CDR3 sequences, about 15% seen once. For this clonotype: One end of the junction does not line up with germline, which may come from a read error.

The CDR3 runs 15 residues. Germline values: CDR1 DFQATT, CDR2 SNEGSKA (reference sequence). The rearrangement joins TRBV20-1 to TRBJ2-1; 11 nucleotides match TRBD2. This TCR derives from a man aged 45-60 years who received an inactivated influenza vaccine. The input for sequencing was PBMCs from blood, taken approximately 15 days before vaccination. The CDR3 coding sequence is TGCTGTGCTAGAGATCTACTAGCGGGGGTCAATGAGCAGTTCTTC. Translation: CCARDLLAGVNEQFF.